A single sample is the source of the 17 T cell receptor beta chains below, sequenced in a study of identical twins. TCRdb itself ran the 5' RACE reads through MiXCR, one entry per CDR3 protein. Of some 570,000 distinct CDR3 sequences listed, about a fifth were seen once; the top ten hold more than 0.4%. The sample was also linked to a second study, of yellow fever vaccine responses in identical twins.

Input material: CD4+ T cells sorted from blood. These TCRs come from a woman aged 18-30 years in good health.

This clonotype was observed a handful of times. The rearrangement joins TRBV7-9 to TRBJ2-3; D gene ambiguous. V lost 5 bases, J lost 6 bases, and 15 bases lay in between. Germline V gene lookup returns CDR1 SEHNR and CDR2 FQNEAQ (reference sequence). This CDR3 is 14 amino acids long. In DNA, the CDR3 is TGTGCCAGCAGCCCGCGTACTGGGTTGGATACGCAGTATTTT. Its protein product is CASSPRTGLDTQYF.

The chain recombines TRBV20-1 with TRBJ2-1; 7 bases line up with TRBD1. The CDR3 sequence is 14 residues long. The ends lost 6 bases at V and 2 bases at J; junction bases unmatched: 7. Germline lookup yields CDR1 DFQATT and CDR2 SNEGSKA (reference sequence). The CDR3 sequence: CSATRGQPYNEQFF. DNA for the CDR3: TGCAGTGCCACTAGGGGACAGCCCTACAATGAGCAGTTCTTC.

V gene TRBV3-1 combines with J gene TRBJ2-1; TRBD2 aligns across 8 bases. The germline V gene encodes CDR1 LGHDT and CDR2 YNNKEL (reference sequence). This CDR3 is built from 16 residues. V lost 4 bases, J lost 0 bases, and 5 bases stayed unmatched. CDR3 in amino acids: CASSPQAGVSYNEQFF. The CDR3 DNA reads as TGTGCCAGCAGCCCCCAAGCGGGAGTCTCCTACAATGAGCAGTTCTTC.

CDR3 DNA sequence: TGTGCCAGCAGTTCGCCACCCAACACCGGGGAGCTGTTTTTT. This sequence encodes CASSSPPNTGELFF. The genes are TRBV12-3 or TRBV12-4 and TRBJ2-2; D not resolved. V was trimmed by 4 bases and J by 2 bases, leaving 8 bases between them. There are 14 residues in the CDR3.

This chain links TRBV28 with TRBJ2-7; D remains unclear. The V end lost 8 bases, the J end lost 2 bases, and 10 bases lay between the germline ends. The V gene's germline CDR1 is MDHEN and CDR2 SYDVKM. There are 12 residues in the CDR3. CDR3 in DNA: TGTGCCAGCGCGACTTCCACCTACGAGCAGTACGTC. Translation: CASATSTYEQYV.

The chain employs TRBV12-3 or TRBV12-4 and TRBJ1-5; D gene unclear. The germline V and J ends were trimmed by 5 bases and 3 bases, with 11 bases remaining between them. The CDR3 runs to 14 residues. In DNA, the CDR3 is TGTGCCAGCAGTCTCGGACGGGACAATCAGCCCCAGCATTTT. It translates to CASSLGRDNQPQHF.

This clonotype was seen a few times. This rearrangement joins TRBV11-1 to TRBJ2-1; D could derive from TRBD1 or TRBD2 (6 bases each). CDR3 length: 13 amino acids. Germline V gene lookup returns CDR1 SGHAT and CDR2 FQDESV (reference sequence). V was shortened by 7 bases and J by 8 bases, with 15 bases between the two germline ends. The CDR3 bases are TGTGCCAGCATTTCGAGGGGGGCCCATGAGCAGTTCTTC. Its protein product is CASISRGAHEQFF. Using reference TRBV11-1 and TRBJ2-1 for the parts outside the CDR3, the full variable domain is EAEVAQSPRYKITEKSQAVAFWCDPISGHATLYWYRQILGQGPELLVQFQDESVVDDSQLPKDRFSAERLKGVDSTLKIQPAELGDSAMYLCASISRGAHEQFFGPGTRLTVL.

This clonotype was seen a handful of times. The chain has TRBV5-1 and TRBJ2-1, with 8 positions matching TRBD2. The V gene end was trimmed by 3 bases and the J gene end by 2 bases; junction bases not matched to a gene: 7. Per the germline V gene, CDR1 is SGHRS and CDR2 is YFSETQ. The CDR3 is made up of 16 amino acids. CDR3: CASSSGGPFTYNEQFF. CDR3 in DNA: TGCGCCAGCAGCTCGGGAGGGCCCTTTACCTACAATGAGCAGTTCTTC.

The table lists this clonotype with a few counts. The chain recombines TRBV3-1 with TRBJ1-6; D call uncertain. V was pared by 4 bases and J by 7 bases, with 11 bases between. The germline gives CDR1 LGHDT, CDR2 YNNKEL (reference sequence). CDR3 length: 14 amino acids. The CDR3 coding sequence is TGTGCCAGCAGCCCAGGCACCCCGAATTCACCCCTCCACTTT. It is translated as CASSPGTPNSPLHF.

This clonotype was seen many times. V is TRBV12-3 or TRBV12-4 and J is TRBJ2-3; the D is unclear. The CDR3 is 13 residues long. V dropped 4 bases and J dropped 6 bases, with 11 bases sitting between them. The CDR3 coding sequence is TGTGCCAGCAGTTCCCCCAGCTGGGATACGCAGTATTTT. It is translated as CASSSPSWDTQYF.

This clonotype came up a few times. The rearrangement links TRBV25-1 to TRBJ2-5; 9 bases align to TRBD1. In germline, CDR1 is MGHDK, CDR2 SYGVNS. J gave up 7 bases and V 10 bases, and 13 bases lay outside the gene matches. The CDR3 loop spans 14 amino acids. The chain's CDR3 is CATEARGQGRTQYF. CDR3 coding DNA: TGTGCCACCGAAGCCCGAGGACAGGGGAGGACCCAGTACTTC.

This clonotype was detected only a few times. The chain joins TRBV7-9 to TRBJ2-3, with TRBD2 identical over 15 bases. The CDR3 contains 15 residues. The germline V gene has CDR1 SEHNR and CDR2 FQNEAQ (reference sequence). V lost 7 bases and J lost 6; bases outside the gene matches: 5. The DNA for the CDR3 is TGTGCCAGCAACGGACTAGCGGGAGGGACGGATACGCAGTATTTT. Amino acid sequence: CASNGLAGGTDTQYF.

The chain recombines TRBV10-3 with TRBJ2-1; 11 nucleotides line up with TRBD2. Germline loops: CDR1 ENHRY, CDR2 SYGVKD. The CDR3 has 15 residues. The V segment lost 9 bases and the J segment 2 bases; nucleotides outside the gene matches: 6. The DNA of the CDR3 is TGTGCCATACGACTAGCGGGGAGTCCCTACAATGAGCAGTTCTTC. Amino acids: CAIRLAGSPYNEQFF.

This clonotype was detected only a few times. The V call is TRBV24-1, the J call TRBJ2-5, with unresolved D. Trimming took 5 bases from V and 2 from J, leaving 5 bases between them. The CDR3 loop spans 12 amino acids. CDR1 is KGHDR and CDR2 is SFDVKD in the germline V gene. This CDR3 reads CATSAGQETQYF. CDR3 in DNA: TGTGCCACCAGTGCCGGACAAGAGACCCAGTACTTC.

This clonotype turned up a few times. This chain connects TRBV3-1 to TRBJ2-1, with 8 nucleotides matching TRBD2. Germline CDR1 is LGHDT and CDR2 is YNNKEL (reference sequence). With V trimmed by 0 bases and J by 7 bases, 8 bases remained unmatched. CDR3 length: 16 amino acids. The chain's CDR3 is CASSQDPGLALNEQFF. The CDR3 coding sequence is TGTGCCAGCAGCCAAGATCCCGGACTAGCTCTTAATGAGCAGTTCTTC.

This clonotype was recorded a few times. This chain uses TRBV12-3 or TRBV12-4 with TRBJ2-1; possible D gene TRBD1, 5 bases. V lost 6 bases and J 12 bases, leaving 15 bases between the germline ends. This CDR3 is 12 amino acids long. This CDR3 is CASSLNLGVQFF. The CDR3 DNA reads TGTGCCAGCAGCCTGAATTTAGGGGTGCAGTTCTTC.

This chain uses TRBV12-3 or TRBV12-4 with TRBJ2-7; 9 nucleotides agree with TRBD1. V dropped 6 bases and J dropped 5; count of bases not matched to a gene: 11. The CDR3 has 15 residues. CDR3 loop: CASRLTGGKNHEQYF. The CDR3 DNA reads as TGTGCCAGCAGATTAACAGGGGGCAAGAACCACGAGCAGTACTTC.